This TCR beta chain is drawn from a study of blood T cell repertoires in COVID-19 (dated by TCRdb to 2020 to 2022). Looking at the study overall: Samples from collaborators originated in the United States, Italy and Spain and spanned both the acute and convalescent phases of COVID-19. The samples were drawn from the first 160 participants of the ongoing ImmuneRACE study and from 950 to 1,500 subjects provided by 6 global collaborators. The sample metadata nearly always contained a de-identified subject ID, COVID-19 status, age in years and sex. The material from the prospective study consisted of cDNA or gDNA derived from T cells, B-cell-depleted T cells, or PBMCs. HLA class I and class II types, where available, came from metadata supplied by the sample provider rather than from assay-based typing. The repertoires were released in a freely available public database meant as a resource for research on the immune response to SARS-CoV-2. Deeply sampled blood TCRbeta repertoires from subjects exposed to, actively infected with, or recovered from COVID-19 were included in the dataset. Overall results and qualifications from the work: The amount of clinical and demographic metadata varied by source and participant and was provided uncurated.

Concerning this clone itself: No antigen is known for it. Base qualities were left out, and no much larger clone turns up one base away.

For this chain, trimming is 0 bases at the V end and 2 bases at the J end, and the number of junction bases without a gene match is 8. From the cysteine through the phenylalanine, the CDR3 covers 17 amino acids. Here the CDR3 DNA is all that survives: 51 bases in frame from base 1. CDR1 LGHNA and CDR2 YNFKEQ were looked up in the germline V gene. The collaborating institutions used their own protocols to collect whole blood in K2EDTA tubes. For TCRbeta analysis, collaborators shipped samples in one of three forms: frozen whole blood, isolated PBMCs, or DNA extracted from either of those sample types. TCRbeta CDR3 regions were amplified from genomic DNA using the immunoSEQ Assay, a bias-controlled multiplex PCR. Under the source paper's analysis protocol: Within the assay, amplification of reference gene primers was used to estimate how many nucleated cells each sample contained. Sequence reads were collapsed and filtered to measure the absolute abundance of every unique TCRbeta CDR3 rearrangement. Productive Simpson clonality was computed per sample as the square root of Simpson's diversity index over productive rearrangements. Not all clones reach the TCRdb copy of this immuneACCESS table, which keeps in-frame sequences only. Checked studies attribute under half of the gap to unresolved V genes and leave the rest unexplained. That table is the source of V, J and clone size, and D and trimming were worked out from the DNA. This sample lists more than 110,000 clones; approximately 90% were detected once. Clones ranked in the top ten supply about 11% of the sample.

This clonotype was obtained from a woman of 80 years or more with acute or convalescent COVID-19. The V and J segments used are TRBV4-2 and TRBJ2-7; 9 nucleotides in the junction match TRBD2. Sequencing was done on a sample of peripheral blood. CDR3 protein: CASSQEGASGIPYEQYF. In nucleotides, the sequence is TGTGCCAGCAGCCAAGAAGGGGCTAGCGGGATTCCCTACGAGCAGTACTTC.